This passage covers 15 T cell receptor beta chains from one sample sequenced in a study of blood T cell repertoires in COVID-19. Clones were read by immunoSEQ multiplex PCR, and TCRdb kept only the in-frame ones, dropping some. The data hold about half a million clones, with roughly 85% observed a single time. The sequenced sample was peripheral blood. These receptor sequences come from a human donor in a cohort sampled during active COVID-19.

The chain has TRBV7-2 and TRBJ1-5; D ambiguous. Trimming removed 6 bases at V and 7 bases at J, with 25 bases between. The CDR3 runs 17 residues. Germline V gives CDR1 SGHTA, CDR2 FQGNSA. CDR3 nucleotides: TGTGCCAGCAGTCCCCTTTCAGGAGGCCTAAGAAAACAGCCCCAGCATTTT. Translated, it gives CASSPLSGGLRKQPQHF.

This chain uses TRBV28 with TRBJ2-1, with TRBD1 matching 7 bases. This CDR3 comprises 17 residues. Trimming cost V 5 bases and J 0 bases; bases outside gene matches: 10. Germline CDR1 and CDR2: MDHEN and SYDVKM. The CDR3 DNA is TGTGCCAGCAGTCAGTTGGGAACAGGGGTCTCCTACAATGAGCAGTTCTTC. It encodes CASSQLGTGVSYNEQFF.

The rearrangement uses TRBV19 and TRBJ2-7; 10 bases map to TRBD1. CDR3 length: 15 residues. The ends lost 8 bases at V and 6 bases at J; junction bases unmatched: 13. The germline V gene has CDR1 LNHDA and CDR2 SQIVND (reference sequence). CDR3 nucleotides: TGTGCCAGTTCCAGGGGGACAGGGGACCTCCCCGAGCAGTACTTC. This codes for CASSRGTGDLPEQYF.

The gene calls are TRBV7-2 and TRBJ2-1; no reliable D call. CDR3 length: 14 residues. Trimming left V 7 bases short and J 0 bases short, with 10 bases between. CDR1 SGHTA and CDR2 FQGNSA come from the germline V gene. DNA for the CDR3: TGTGCCAGCACCGAATCGAGCTCCTACAATGAGCAGTTCTTC. Translated: CASTESSSYNEQFF. Supplemented by reference TRBV7-2 and TRBJ2-1, the full variable domain reads GAGVSQSPSNKVTEKGKDVELRCDPISGHTALYWYRQSLGQGLEFLIYFQGNSAPDKSGLPSDRFSAERTGGSVSTLTIQRTQQEDSAVYLCASTESSSYNEQFFGPGTRLTVL.

The V call is TRBV28, the J call TRBJ2-7; D may be TRBD1 (6 bases). V was clipped by 5 bases and J by 0 bases, with 14 bases between them. This CDR3 spans 15 amino acids. In germline, CDR1 is MDHEN, CDR2 SYDVKM. The CDR3, as DNA: TGTGCCAGCAGTACTGGACAGCCTTACTCCTACGAGCAGTACTTC. This sequence encodes CASSTGQPYSYEQYF.

The chain uses TRBV5-1 and TRBJ2-7, with TRBD1 matching over 9 bases. The CDR3 length is 16 residues. Germline V gene data show CDR1 as SGHRS and CDR2 as YFSETQ. Unmatched junction bases numbered 4, after V lost 0 bases and J lost 0 bases. The DNA for the CDR3 is TGCGCCAGCAGCTTGGGAGTGACAGGGGGCTCCTACGAGCAGTACTTC. Protein: CASSLGVTGGSYEQYF.

This chain joins TRBV7-3 and TRBJ2-3, with D hard to call. In germline, CDR1 is SGHTA, CDR2 FQGTGA. The CDR3 is 14 residues long. Trimming cost V 2 bases and J 0 bases, with 6 bases left between them. CDR3 sequence: CASSLWASTDTQYF. DNA of the CDR3: TGTGCCAGCAGCTTATGGGCTAGCACAGATACGCAGTATTTT.

This clone was picked up one time. This chain joins TRBV18 and TRBJ2-2; TRBD1 is a possible D gene (6 bases). The CDR3 is 14 residues long. Germline V CDR1 and CDR2: KGHSH, LQKENI. The V and J ends lost 4 bases and 4 bases respectively, with 10 bases between them. The CDR3: CASSRPGATGELFF. The CDR3 nucleotides are TGTGCCAGCTCACGTCCAGGGGCCACCGGGGAGCTGTTTTTT.

The chain is built from TRBV24-1 and TRBJ2-1; 11 bases align to TRBD2. V was pared by 4 bases and J by 9 bases, with 10 bases of the junction left unmatched. Germline V lookup: CDR1 KGHDR, CDR2 SFDVKD. This CDR3 comprises 16 residues. The CDR3 DNA reads TGTGCCACCAGTGACGGGGTACTAGCGGGAGCTGGTGAGCAGTTCTTC. As protein: CATSDGVLAGAGEQFF.

The chain uses TRBV7-2 and TRBJ2-7, with D perhaps matching TRBD2 (6 bases). Germline CDR1 SGHTA, CDR2 FQGNSA. With 2 bases removed from V and 2 bases from J, the gap between germline ends came to 10 bases. The CDR3 loop spans 14 amino acids. CDR3 amino acids: CASSLMRGTYEQYF. In DNA form, the CDR3 reads TGTGCCAGCAGCTTAATGCGGGGTACCTACGAGCAGTACTTC. Full variable domain (rest looked up from reference TRBV7-2 and TRBJ2-7): GAGVSQSPSNKVTEKGKDVELRCDPISGHTALYWYRQSLGQGLEFLIYFQGNSAPDKSGLPSDRFSAERTGGSVSTLTIQRTQQEDSAVYLCASSLMRGTYEQYFGPGTRLTVT.

The CDR3 spells CASSSGLQYEQYF. CDR3 DNA: TGTGCCAGCAGTTCGGGACTGCAGTACGAGCAGTACTTC. The chain couples TRBV28 to TRBJ2-7; tentative D call: TRBD2 (6 bases). The length of the CDR3 is 13 residues. Trimming took off 4 bases at V and 4 bases at J, with 11 bases between the two ends. Germline loops: CDR1 MDHEN, CDR2 SYDVKM.

This clone was seen only once. The chain employs TRBV5-6 and TRBJ1-2, with TRBD1 matching 8 bases. After removal of 4 bases from V and 4 bases from J, the junction contained 3 bases not matched to a gene. Germline V gene data show CDR1 as SGHDT and CDR2 as YYEEEE. CDR3 size: 13 residues. The chain's CDR3 is CASSATGAYGYTF. The CDR3 DNA is TGTGCCAGCAGCGCGACAGGGGCCTATGGCTACACCTTC.

The J gene is TRBJ2-1, the V gene TRBV7-3, with 12 positions matching TRBD2. Losses at the gene ends were 3 bases for V and 8 bases for J; bases not matched to a gene: 8. In germline, CDR1 is SGHTA, CDR2 FQGTGA. CDR3 length: 16 amino acids. CDR3 region: CASSFTGLAGNHEQFF. The CDR3 nucleotides are TGTGCCAGCAGCTTTACCGGACTAGCGGGGAACCATGAGCAGTTCTTC.

This clone was counted ten times or more. The rearrangement links TRBV6-5 to TRBJ1-1; TRBD1 agrees at 9 bases. Germline lookup yields CDR1 MNHEY and CDR2 SVGAGI. The V gene end was trimmed by 7 bases and the J gene end by 7 bases; junction bases not matched to a gene: 7. CDR3 length: 13 amino acids. The CDR3 nucleotides are TGTGCCAGCACCACAGGGGGCGGCCGTGAAGCTTTCTTT. This sequence encodes CASTTGGGREAFF.

The rearrangement uses TRBV6-2 or TRBV6-3 and TRBJ1-5; no reliable D call. Trimming cost V 2 bases and J 5 bases, with 13 bases left between them. Germline CDR1 reads MNHEY; CDR2 reads SVGEGT. CDR3 size: 15 residues. The CDR3 coding sequence is TGTGCCAGCAGTTACCTCGACAACGCTGATCAGCCCCAGCATTTT. Protein: CASSYLDNADQPQHF.